The T cell receptor (beta chain) described here comes from a study of post-analysis software for immune sequencing data. Looking at the study overall: Both relapsing-remitting and secondary progressive multiple sclerosis featured among the disease courses, as did progressive-relapsing multiple sclerosis.

The CDR3 is 15 residues long. After removal of 2 bases from V and 11 bases from J, the junction contained 14 bases not matched to a gene. Germline V gene sequence: CDR1 MNHEY, CDR2 SMNVEV (reference sequence). This clonotype appeared a single time. Its antigen is not known. Every TCR beta cDNA library bore unique molecular identifiers. Around 500,000 cDNA molecules came from about 1 to 10 million T cells. TCRdb fed the PCR reads into MiXCR, producing one record per CDR3 protein. This table holds about 770,000 distinct CDR3 sequences, approximately 44% found once. Study-level results: Relative to controls, patients with multiple sclerosis showed significantly lower normalized Chao1 diversity. Compared with controls, patients had more of about five TRBV segments, including TRBV5-6, TRBV5-1 and TRBV20-1. Strong co-clustering by F measure linked samples that shared a preparation batch.

This chain uses TRBV27 with TRBJ2-5, with 7 bases identical to TRBD2. The clonotype comes from a girl aged 5-17 years with multiple sclerosis. The specimen was blood. DNA for the CDR3: TGTGCCAGCAGTTTAACGGGGACTACTCCTTTGGAGCAGTACTTC. Its translation is CASSLTGTTPLEQYF.